Following are 6 T cell receptor delta chains from one sample sequenced in a study of Vδ1+ human thymocytes. The study's findings and limits: Thymic TRG and TRD repertoires appeared highly polyclonal.

Their antigen targets remain unknown. RNA was extracted from the cells and then reverse transcribed. Multiplex PCR used pooled V-gene forward primers and a constant-region reverse primer to amplify CDR3s. TCRdb ran CATT on the multiplex PCR reads. Among more than 25,000 delta-chain clones, 7.4% were seen once, and the ten largest hold 0.8% to 1%. The specimen was Vdelta1+ gamma-delta thymocytes from the thymus. Subset denoted: FACS-sorted CD3+ TCRalphabeta- TCRVdelta1+ TCRVdelta2- thymocytes. The receptors derive from a girl under three years old who had congenital heart surgery.

The V gene is TRDV1, the J gene TRDJ1; D unclear. The CDR3 is 21 residues long. The V gene lost 1 base and the J gene lost 0 bases, with 27 bases spanning the gap. In germline, CDR1 is TSWWSYY, CDR2 QGS. The CDR3: CALGEPHGASGLYFHTDKLIF. In DNA form, the CDR3 reads TGTGCTCTTGGGGAACCCCACGGGGCGTCTGGACTATACTTTCACACCGATAAACTCATCTTT.

In its sample, this clone was seen a few times. The V and J genes are TRDV1 and TRDJ1, with D tentatively TRDD2 (6 bases). This CDR3 spans 20 amino acids. The V and J ends lost 3 bases and 0 bases respectively, with 26 bases between them. Germline V gene data show CDR1 as TSWWSYY and CDR2 as QGS. CDR3 DNA: TGTGCTCTTGGGGATTCTTCCTCAGGGAGGATAATCGCGTACACCGATAAACTCATCTTT. The encoded protein is CALGDSSSGRIIAYTDKLIF.

There are a few counts of this clone. V gene TRDV1 combines with J gene TRDJ1; 9 positions match TRDD3. The CDR3 sequence is 19 residues long. CDR1 and CDR2 (germline): TSWWSYY, QGS. The J segment lost 0 bases and the V segment lost 2 bases, leaving 13 bases of the junction unmatched. The CDR3 coding sequence is TGTGCTCTTGGGGAAGGCCCCGGGGGATACATTCTTTACACCGATAAACTCATCTTT. Its protein product is CALGEGPGGYILYTDKLIF.

The rearrangement links TRDV1 to TRDJ1, with TRDD3 identical over 8 bases. V dropped 0 bases and J dropped 0; count of bases not matched to a gene: 27. The CDR3 spans 24 residues. Germline V gene data show CDR1 as TSWWSYY and CDR2 as QGS. The CDR3 spells CALGELQPLPTPYDWGVYTDKLIF. CDR3 DNA sequence: TGTGCTCTTGGGGAACTTCAACCCCTCCCCACCCCATACGACTGGGGGGTTTACACCGATAAACTCATCTTT.

This clone was observed a handful of times. This sequence joins TRDV1 and TRDJ1, with D hard to call. With 1 base removed from V and 0 bases from J, the gap between germline ends came to 18 bases. The CDR3 totals 18 residues. Germline lookup yields CDR1 TSWWSYY and CDR2 QGS. CDR3 amino acids: CALGEPQRELSYTDKLIF. The CDR3 DNA is TGTGCTCTTGGGGAACCCCAGAGGGAATTATCGTACACCGATAAACTCATCTTT.

The chain joins TRDV1 to TRDJ1, with D possibly being TRDD3 (6 bases). V dropped 1 base and J dropped 8 bases, with 23 bases sitting between them. The CDR3 is 17 residues long. Germline CDR1 is TSWWSYY and CDR2 is QGS. In nucleotides, the CDR3 is TGTGCTCTTGGGGAACGCCACGCCTACTGGGTTGTCTTAAAACTCATCTTT. It encodes CALGERHAYWVVLKLIF.